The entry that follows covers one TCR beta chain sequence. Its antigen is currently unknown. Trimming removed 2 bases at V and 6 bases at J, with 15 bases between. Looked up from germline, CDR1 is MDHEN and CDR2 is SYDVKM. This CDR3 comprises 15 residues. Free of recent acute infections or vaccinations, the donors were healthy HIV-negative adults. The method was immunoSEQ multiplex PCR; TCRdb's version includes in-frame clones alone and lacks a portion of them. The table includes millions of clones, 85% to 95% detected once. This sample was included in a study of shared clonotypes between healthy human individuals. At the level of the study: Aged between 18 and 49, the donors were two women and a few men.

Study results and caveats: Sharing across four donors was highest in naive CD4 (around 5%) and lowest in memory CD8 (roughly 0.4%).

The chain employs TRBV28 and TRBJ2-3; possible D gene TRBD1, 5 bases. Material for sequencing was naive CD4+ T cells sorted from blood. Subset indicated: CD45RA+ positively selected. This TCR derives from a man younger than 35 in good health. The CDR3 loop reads CASSLQGPSIDTQYF. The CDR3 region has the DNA TGTGCCAGCAGTTTACAGGGTCCTAGTATTGATACGCAGTATTTT.